Following are 10 T cell receptor beta chains from one sample sequenced in a study of beta chain features in type 1 diabetes. Study-level results: Moderately but significantly shorter TCRB CDR3s were found in Type 1 diabetes patients in all four CD4+ subsets.

These receptors are not linked to any known antigen. Isolated RNA was reverse transcribed in full, so expressed TCRB transcripts were sequenced. Clones were sequenced by immunoSEQ multiplex PCR, and TCRdb holds only the in-frame ones, with some missing. There are some 360,000 clones in the sample; 8% to 10% occur only once, and about 0.6% lies in the top ten. The sequenced material came from central memory CD4+ T cells from blood. The receptors were gathered from a man aged 25 to 40 with type 1 diabetes.

This clone was observed many times. The chain links TRBV19 to TRBJ2-7; the D gene is possibly TRBD2 (6 bases). The CDR3 length is 13 residues. Germline loops: CDR1 LNHDA, CDR2 SQIVND (reference sequence). The ends were cut back, 6 bases at V and 3 bases at J, with 12 bases in the middle. The CDR3 DNA follows: TGTGCCAGTAGCTTAGTAGCGGACTACGAGCAGTACTTC. This sequence encodes CASSLVADYEQYF.

This clone was observed a few times. V usage is TRBV21-1 and J usage is TRBJ1-2. TRBV21-1 is marked as a pseudogene. The CDR3 has 16 residues. CDR3 coding DNA: TGTGCCAGCAGCAAAGAAGTGTCGCAACAGCGGTATGGCTACACCTTC. Translating it yields CASSKEVSQQRYGYTF.

This clone was seen more than once but under ten times. The chain combines TRBV9 with TRBJ2-5; D unclear. Per the germline V gene, CDR1 is SGDLS and CDR2 is YYNGEE. The CDR3 consists of 14 residues. Trimming shortened V by 3 bases and J by 7 bases, and 16 bases separated the two germline ends. CDR3 residues: CASSAPGSLMTQYF. Written as DNA, the CDR3 is TGTGCCAGCAGCGCCCCGGGCAGCCTCATGACCCAGTACTTC.

The table lists this clone with a few counts. The rearrangement uses TRBV6-5 and TRBJ2-1; TRBD1 might be the D (5 bases). V was cut by 6 bases and J by 7 bases, with 7 bases left in between. The V gene's germline CDR1 is MNHEY and CDR2 SVGAGI. The CDR3 sequence is 11 residues long. The CDR3 sequence: CASSQGNEQFF. DNA for the CDR3: TGTGCCAGCAGCCAGGGTAATGAGCAGTTCTTC.

The genes are TRBV6-6 and TRBJ1-5, with D uncertain. The V and J ends lost 5 bases and 9 bases respectively, with 14 bases between them. Germline CDR1 MNHNY, CDR2 SVGAGI (reference sequence). The length of the CDR3 is 13 residues. DNA of the CDR3: TGTGCCAGCAGTGCGGGTTTAGGATTGCCCCAGCATTTT. Protein: CASSAGLGLPQHF.

CDR3 in DNA: TGCGCCAGCAGCTCCCTACCAGGGGCGCTGGACACTGAAGCTTTCTTT. The encoded protein is CASSSLPGALDTEAFF. This chain joins TRBV5-1 and TRBJ1-1, with D perhaps TRBD1 (6 bases). Germline V gene lookup returns CDR1 SGHRS and CDR2 YFSETQ. The ends were cut back, 3 bases at V and 3 bases at J, with 18 bases in the middle. The CDR3 length is 16 residues.

This clone occurred a few times. The chain is built from TRBV28 and TRBJ2-2; D is possibly TRBD2 (6 bases). Germline V gene sequence: CDR1 MDHEN, CDR2 SYDVKM. Trimming took 3 bases from V and 2 from J, leaving 10 bases between them. The CDR3 length is 15 residues. The DNA for the CDR3 is TGTGCCAGCAGTTTCGGAGGGCAAAACACCGGGGAGCTGTTTTTT. It translates to CASSFGGQNTGELFF.

Only a few counts were recorded for this clone. The rearrangement links TRBV5-1 to TRBJ1-1; unclear D gene. Germline CDR1 and CDR2: SGHRS and YFSETQ. The CDR3 has 17 residues. V lost 4 bases, J lost 0 bases, and 19 bases lay in between. The CDR3 DNA sequence: TGCGCCAGCAGCGTAGGTTCTGTCGGAAAGCTGAACACTGAAGCTTTCTTT. Encoded protein: CASSVGSVGKLNTEAFF.

This chain joins TRBV19 and TRBJ1-1, with 7 bases fitting TRBD1. Germline V gene data show CDR1 as LNHDA and CDR2 as SQIVND (reference sequence). The CDR3 is 14 amino acids. V shed 4 bases, J shed 6 bases, and the junction held 8 bases outside the gene matches. The CDR3: CASSTRQGPAEAFF. The DNA of the CDR3 is TGTGCCAGTAGTACCCGACAGGGACCCGCTGAAGCTTTCTTT.

There are a few counts of this clone. The V call is TRBV4-3, the J call TRBJ2-3; 10 bases align to TRBD2. The CDR3 extends over 19 amino acids. Germline CDR1 and CDR2: LGHNA and YSLEER. J was trimmed by 0 bases and V by 3 bases; bases with no gene match: 12. CDR3 coding DNA: TGCGCCAGCAGCCAGGGGCTAGCGGGAGCAGGGGGGAGCACAGATACGCAGTATTTT. Amino acids: CASSQGLAGAGGSTDTQYF.